The next 32 T cell receptor beta chains were all read from a single sample in a study of T cell repertoires in cytomegalovirus infection. MiXCR was run by TCRdb on the reads, yielding one entry per CDR3 protein. The table has hundreds of thousands of distinct CDR3 sequences, less than 35% seen once. These TCRs' antigens remain unknown. The specimen was cultured CD8+ T cells from PBMCs, collected from culture after CMV antigen stimulation. These receptor sequences come from a human donor in good health (CMV status not recorded). Some clones in this sample may be carry-over from other donors' samples.

This clonotype came up many times. This chain joins TRBV6-2 or TRBV6-3 and TRBJ1-1; the D gene is possibly TRBD1 (6 bases). The CDR3 contains 13 residues. The germline V gene encodes CDR1 MNHEY and CDR2 SVGEGT. V was cut by 6 bases and J by 1 base, with 9 bases left in between. The CDR3 DNA is TGTGCCAGCAGCTCACAGGGGAACACTGAAGCTTTCTTT. It codes for CASSSQGNTEAFF.

Only a few counts were recorded for this clonotype. The V gene is TRBV28, the J gene TRBJ2-5, with D possibly being TRBD1 (6 bases). Per the germline V gene, CDR1 is MDHEN and CDR2 is SYDVKM. The germline V and J ends were trimmed by 5 bases and 9 bases, with 16 bases remaining between them. The CDR3 has 13 residues. The CDR3 region has the DNA TGTGCCAGCAGTCAAACAGGGCTGGAGCCCCAGTACTTC. It yields the protein CASSQTGLEPQYF.

On this clonotype itself: The junction departs from germline at one end; a sequencing error may be responsible. The chain uses TRBV7-6 and TRBJ2-6; 10 bases agree with TRBD1. The CDR3 runs 19 residues. CDR1 SGHVS and CDR2 FNYEAQ come from the germline V gene. The CDR3 region has the DNA TGTGCCAGCAGCTTAGGGGGACAGGGGCTTCACTCTGGGGCCTACGTCCTGACTTTC. Its protein product is CASSLGGQGLHSGAYVLTF.

This clonotype was seen a handful of times. The CDR3 loop reads CASSPTGTGPYEQYF. CDR3 nucleotides: TGTGCCAGCTCACCCACCGGGACAGGGCCCTACGAGCAGTACTTC. This chain uses TRBV27 with TRBJ2-7; 9 bases are shared with TRBD1. CDR1 and CDR2 from the germline V gene are MNHEY and SMNVEV (reference sequence). V was clipped by 8 bases and J by 2 bases; unmatched bases: 10. The CDR3 is 15 amino acids.

This clonotype was detected a few times. This chain connects TRBV7-4 to TRBJ2-7; 8 nucleotides agree with TRBD2. The CDR3 has 16 residues. V was pared by 4 bases and J by 5 bases, with 13 bases of the junction left unmatched. CDR1 SGHVT and CDR2 SQSDAQ come from the germline V gene. In DNA, the CDR3 is TGTGCCAGCAGCTCCCCCGCCGGGACTAGGAGAAACGAGCAGTACTTC. Its translation: CASSSPAGTRRNEQYF. Full variable domain (missing parts from reference TRBV7-4 and TRBJ2-7): GAGVSQSPRYKVAKRGRDVALRCDSISGHVTLYWYRQTLGQGSEVLTYSQSDAQRDKSGRPSGRFSAERPERSVSTLKIQRTEQGDSAVYLCASSSPAGTRRNEQYFGPGTRLTVT.

This chain joins TRBV4-3 and TRBJ2-1, with D possibly being TRBD1 (7 bases). The CDR3 covers 17 residues. Trimming took 0 bases from V and 8 from J, leaving 20 bases between them. Germline lookup yields CDR1 LGHNA and CDR2 YSLEER. CDR3 region: CASSQDPEGAGGDEQFF. The CDR3 region has the DNA TGCGCCAGCAGCCAAGATCCGGAGGGGGCCGGCGGGGATGAGCAGTTCTTC.

The table lists this clonotype with a few counts. V gene TRBV7-2 combines with J gene TRBJ2-7; the D gene is possibly TRBD1 (5 bases). This CDR3 has 14 amino acids. Germline V gene data show CDR1 as SGHTA and CDR2 as FQGNSA. V lost 2 bases and J 2 bases, leaving 10 bases between the germline ends. The CDR3, as DNA: TGTGCCAGCAGCTTAACCAGGGCGGCCTACGAGCAGTACTTC. This sequence encodes CASSLTRAAYEQYF. Drawing the rest from reference TRBV7-2 and TRBJ2-7, the complete variable domain is GAGVSQSPSNKVTEKGKDVELRCDPISGHTALYWYRQSLGQGLEFLIYFQGNSAPDKSGLPSDRFSAERTGGSVSTLTIQRTQQEDSAVYLCASSLTRAAYEQYFGPGTRLTVT.

The chain couples TRBV12-5 to TRBJ2-7; unclear D gene. Trimming stripped 2 bases from V and 0 bases from J, with 2 bases between. CDR1 and CDR2 from the germline V gene are LGHNT and FRNRAP. This CDR3 is built from 12 residues. The CDR3 loop is CASGLSSYEQYF. CDR3 in DNA: TGTGCTAGTGGTTTGAGCTCCTACGAGCAGTACTTC.

This chain uses TRBV6-2 or TRBV6-3 with TRBJ1-2, with a tentative D call TRBD1 (6 bases). The CDR3 length is 15 residues. Germline V lookup: CDR1 MNHEY, CDR2 SVGEGT. Between the trimmed V and J ends, which lost 6 bases and 4 bases, there was a span of 18 bases. The CDR3 DNA sequence: TGTGCCAGCAGCCCACTTCGGACAGAGGGCTATGGCTACACCTTC. It specifies CASSPLRTEGYGYTF.

The J gene is TRBJ1-1, the V gene TRBV5-6; D gene uncertain. This CDR3 has 15 amino acids. Germline lookup yields CDR1 SGHDT and CDR2 YYEEEE. Between the trimmed V and J ends, which lost 4 bases and 0 bases, there was a span of 13 bases. The DNA for the CDR3 is TGTGCCAGCAGCGTGTCGGGCTTCATGAACACTGAAGCTTTCTTT. Protein product: CASSVSGFMNTEAFF.

V is TRBV7-3 and J is TRBJ1-1; possible D gene TRBD1, 6 bases. The V end lost 0 bases, the J end lost 2 bases, and 10 bases lay between the germline ends. The CDR3 runs to 15 residues. Germline V gene lookup returns CDR1 SGHTA and CDR2 FQGTGA. The CDR3 here is CASSLTLTGNTEAFF. CDR3 nucleotide sequence: TGTGCCAGCAGCTTAACGTTGACAGGAAACACTGAAGCTTTCTTT.

The chain couples TRBV27 to TRBJ1-1, with a possible D match to TRBD1 (5 bases). The CDR3 is 14 residues long. Germline V gene data show CDR1 as MNHEY and CDR2 as SMNVEV (reference sequence). Trimming pared 3 bases from V and 3 bases from J, leaving 11 bases between. The CDR3 DNA is TGTGCCAGCAGTTTGCGAGGGGCTGACACTGAAGCTTTCTTT. Protein: CASSLRGADTEAFF.

This clonotype was observed a few times. The chain employs TRBV29-1 and TRBJ2-1; weak D call: TRBD2 (6 bases). This CDR3 is built from 17 residues. Germline CDR1 SQVTM, CDR2 ANQGSEA. Trimming cost V 0 bases and J 0 bases, with 15 bases left between them. CDR3 coding DNA: TGCAGCGTTGAAGATATTGGAGGGGCCTCCTCCTACAATGAGCAGTTCTTC. Translated: CSVEDIGGASSYNEQFF.

This chain's CDR3 is CASSFKGKGETQYF. The CDR3 DNA reads TGTGCCAGCAGTTTCAAGGGCAAGGGGGAGACCCAGTACTTC. The rearrangement uses TRBV27 and TRBJ2-5; D might be TRBD1 (5 bases). V lost 3 bases, J lost 5 bases, and 13 bases lay in between. The length of the CDR3 is 14 residues. The germline V gene encodes CDR1 MNHEY and CDR2 SMNVEV (reference sequence).

V and J are TRBV27 and TRBJ2-7, with D possibly being TRBD2 (5 bases). The CDR3 consists of 18 residues. Germline lookup yields CDR1 MNHEY and CDR2 SMNVEV (reference sequence). V shed 1 base and J shed 7 bases, with 26 bases lying between them. The CDR3 DNA is TGTGCCAGCAGTTTATTGCCTATTGACGGGCCCAGGTCGGGGGAGCAGTACTTC. It encodes CASSLLPIDGPRSGEQYF.

The chain uses TRBV4-3 and TRBJ2-5; a possible D gene is TRBD2 (5 bases). V dropped 1 base and J dropped 4 bases, with 13 bases sitting between them. The CDR3 loop spans 15 amino acids. Germline V gives CDR1 LGHNA, CDR2 YSLEER. The CDR3 DNA reads TGCGCCAGCAGCCAAGGGGAGCAGAGGGCAGAGACCCAGTACTTC. Translated, it gives CASSQGEQRAETQYF.

The chain couples TRBV24-1 to TRBJ2-7; perhaps D is TRBD1 or TRBD2 (5 bases each). Germline CDR1 and CDR2: KGHDR and SFDVKD. Trimming cost V 3 bases and J 5 bases, with 31 bases left between them. The CDR3 loop spans 20 amino acids. This CDR3 is CATSDILQRGARHVDNEQYV. Written as DNA, the CDR3 is TGTGCCACCAGTGATATATTACAGAGAGGGGCGAGGCATGTGGACAACGAGCAGTACGTC.

This clonotype was detected only a few times. The chain carries TRBV6-1 and TRBJ1-5; D not resolved. V lost 2 bases and J 0 bases, leaving 5 bases between the germline ends. Germline CDR1 MNHNS, CDR2 SASEGT. This CDR3 spans 14 amino acids. The CDR3, as DNA: TGTGCCAGCAGTGAAAGGGTTAGCAATCAGCCCCAGCATTTT. Protein: CASSERVSNQPQHF.

The V call is TRBV3-1, the J call TRBJ2-7; 9 bases align to TRBD2. Germline values: CDR1 LGHDT, CDR2 YNNKEL (reference sequence). This CDR3 contains 15 residues. V trimming: 1 base; J trimming: 1 base; junction bases outside the gene matches: 2. Written as DNA, the CDR3 is TGTGCCAGCAGCCAAGGGCTAGCGGGATCCTACGAGCAGTACGTC. Translation: CASSQGLAGSYEQYV.

This chain uses TRBV7-8 with TRBJ2-1; tentative D call: TRBD1 (5 bases). The CDR3 has 13 residues. Trimming shortened V by 3 bases and J by 8 bases, and 11 bases separated the two germline ends. The germline CDR1 and CDR2 sequences are SGHVS and FQNEAQ. CDR3 DNA sequence: TGTGCCAGCAGCTTGGTGACAGTCCATGAGCAGTTCTTC. This gives the protein CASSLVTVHEQFF.

This clonotype appeared a few times. The chain couples TRBV6-1 to TRBJ2-5, with D maybe TRBD1 (6 bases). The CDR3 has 17 residues. V lost 0 bases, J lost 1 base, and 15 bases lay in between. The germline V gene has CDR1 MNHNS and CDR2 SASEGT. CDR3 protein: CASSEAPGADSQETQYF. The CDR3 DNA follows: TGTGCCAGCAGTGAAGCGCCCGGGGCGGACAGCCAAGAGACCCAGTACTTC.

This clonotype was seen a few times. This chain joins TRBV10-3 and TRBJ2-3; maybe TRBD2 (6 bases). With 6 bases removed from V and 1 base from J, the gap between germline ends came to 17 bases. The CDR3 is 16 amino acids. Germline CDR1 reads ENHRY; CDR2 reads SYGVKD. CDR3 nucleotide sequence: TGTGCCATCAGATTCCCCCTCGGGGGTCGCACAGATACGCAGTATTTT. Its protein is CAIRFPLGGRTDTQYF.

The DNA for the CDR3 is TGCAGCGACGAAGACAGGGGCTATGGCTACACCTTC. It codes for CSDEDRGYGYTF. The chain is built from TRBV29-1 and TRBJ1-2; 8 nucleotides align to TRBD1. With V trimmed by 7 bases and J by 4 bases, 5 bases remained unmatched. This CDR3 has 12 residues. The V gene's germline CDR1 is SQVTM and CDR2 ANQGSEA.

This clonotype showed up just a few times. This chain connects TRBV19 to TRBJ2-1; D uncertain. The CDR3 is 13 amino acids. Germline V gene data show CDR1 as LNHDA and CDR2 as SQIVND (reference sequence). V lost 11 bases, J lost 1 base, and 12 bases lay in between. The CDR3 DNA follows: TGTGCCGCCTCCTCGGTATCCTACAATGAGCAGTTCTTC. Amino acid sequence: CAASSVSYNEQFF.

Ten or more counts support this clonotype. This sequence joins TRBV7-2 and TRBJ2-1; perhaps TRBD2 as D (5 bases). Per the germline V gene, CDR1 is SGHTA and CDR2 is FQGNSA. Between the trimmed V and J ends, which lost 7 bases and 0 bases, there was a span of 25 bases. This CDR3 comprises 19 residues. The CDR3 region is CASNTGWTLYPSSYNEQFF. The CDR3 DNA is TGTGCCAGCAACACTGGATGGACTCTCTACCCGAGCTCCTACAATGAGCAGTTCTTC. Full variable domain (missing parts from reference TRBV7-2 and TRBJ2-1): GAGVSQSPSNKVTEKGKDVELRCDPISGHTALYWYRQSLGQGLEFLIYFQGNSAPDKSGLPSDRFSAERTGGSVSTLTIQRTQQEDSAVYLCASNTGWTLYPSSYNEQFFGPGTRLTVL.

In the case of this clonotype: Sequence at one end of the junction differs from germline and may be a read error. The chain couples TRBV7-3 to TRBJ1-6, with D possibly matching TRBD1 (5 bases). Germline V gene lookup returns CDR1 SGHTA and CDR2 FQGTGA. This CDR3 has 20 amino acids. In nucleotides, the CDR3 is TGTGCCAACAGCTCCCCCGGGGGGTTTGGTGTTGTGTCCTATAATTCACCCCTCCACTTT. Amino acids: CANSSPGGFGVVSYNSPLHF.

The chain carries TRBV6-6 and TRBJ1-1; D not certain. The CDR3 has 12 residues. V was trimmed by 5 bases and J by 4 bases, leaving 8 bases between them. Per the germline V gene, CDR1 is MNHNY and CDR2 is SVGAGI (reference sequence). The CDR3 DNA reads TGTGCCAGCAGTCTTCGGACCACTGAAGCTTTCTTT. This codes for CASSLRTTEAFF.

This clonotype has only a few counts. The gene calls are TRBV7-2 and TRBJ1-1, with D possibly being TRBD1 (5 bases). Germline lookup yields CDR1 SGHTA and CDR2 FQGNSA. The CDR3 totals 12 residues. Trimming removed 4 bases from V and 7 bases from J, with 10 bases in between. The CDR3 DNA sequence: TGTGCCAGCAGCTGGGACCCCAATGAAGCTTTCTTT. It codes for CASSWDPNEAFF.

The chain uses TRBV12-3 or TRBV12-4 and TRBJ2-1; 10 nucleotides align to TRBD2. The ends lost 1 base at V and 9 bases at J; junction bases unmatched: 6. CDR3 length: 15 amino acids. The CDR3 nucleotides are TGTGCCAGCAGTTTAGAGCGGGGGGGCCTCGGTGAGCAGTTCTTC. This translates into CASSLERGGLGEQFF.

This clonotype was detected ten times or more. The rearrangement joins TRBV7-2 to TRBJ2-3; D might be TRBD1 (5 bases). The CDR3 extends over 14 amino acids. The V gene's germline CDR1 is SGHTA and CDR2 FQGNSA. With 4 bases removed from V and 1 base from J, the gap between germline ends came to 9 bases. The CDR3 is CASSSIQGTDTQYF. DNA for the CDR3: TGTGCCAGCAGCTCGATACAGGGCACAGATACGCAGTATTTT.

This chain uses TRBV15 with TRBJ1-5; 8 bases agree with TRBD1. The trim removed 5 bases at V and 10 bases at J, leaving 10 bases unmatched. The CDR3 runs 14 residues. Germline lookup yields CDR1 LNHNV and CDR2 YYDKDF (reference sequence). The CDR3 DNA reads TGTGCCACCAGCTTTAGAGGACAGGGTGAACCCCAGCATTTT. It yields the protein CATSFRGQGEPQHF.

This clonotype was observed many times. The chain has TRBV28 and TRBJ2-2, with 12 positions matching TRBD2. Looked up from germline, CDR1 is MDHEN and CDR2 is SYDVKM. Germline trimming cut 2 bases from V and 4 bases from J; bases unmatched to any gene: 5. The CDR3 spans 17 residues. The DNA for the CDR3 is TGTGCCAGCAGTTTACTAGCGGGGGGGCCGGGCACCGGGGAGCTGTTTTTT. Translation: CASSLLAGGPGTGELFF.